These 21 T cell receptor beta chains share one sample of origin, sequenced in a study of blood T cell repertoires in COVID-19. The data were produced by immunoSEQ multiplex PCR, yet TCRdb's version contains in-frame clones alone and is incomplete. This repertoire shows around 170,000 clones, approximately 85% found once; its top ten account for roughly 9%. The sample was PBMCs or T cells enriched from blood (not recorded which). The receptors shown here come from a woman aged 18-29 years who had recovered from COVID-19.

The chain recombines TRBV5-6 with TRBJ1-1; 8 bases are shared with TRBD1. This CDR3 has 14 residues. CDR1 is SGHDT, CDR2 YYEEEE, per germline. J was trimmed by 5 bases and V by 1 base; bases with no gene match: 4. The CDR3 DNA is TGTGCCAGCAGCTTGCTGGACAGGGAAACTGAAGCTTTCTTT. Translating it yields CASSLLDRETEAFF.

The gene calls are TRBV2 and TRBJ2-5; 7 bases map to TRBD1. V gave up 3 bases and J gave up 1 base; unmatched junction bases: 8. This CDR3 is 16 amino acids long. The germline V gene has CDR1 SNHLY and CDR2 FYNNEI. DNA of the CDR3: TGTGCCAGCAGTGACCCCCTGACAGGGACCCAAGAGACCCAGTACTTC. It encodes CASSDPLTGTQETQYF.

The chain carries TRBV6-6 and TRBJ1-5; D gene ambiguous. Trimming cost V 8 bases and J 3 bases, with 8 bases left between them. Looked up from germline, CDR1 is MNHNY and CDR2 is SVGAGI (reference sequence). This CDR3 comprises 12 residues. DNA for the CDR3: TGTGCCAGCGGCAGACTCAATCAGCCCCAGCATTTT. This encodes CASGRLNQPQHF.

The chain couples TRBV5-1 to TRBJ2-2; tentatively, D is TRBD1 (5 bases). The germline V gene encodes CDR1 SGHRS and CDR2 YFSETQ. V was pared by 1 base and J by 4 bases, with 20 bases between. CDR3 size: 18 residues. CDR3 residues: CASSLSLGGAAGTGELFF. CDR3 sequence (DNA): TGCGCCAGCAGCTTGAGTTTAGGTGGGGCCGCAGGCACCGGGGAGCTGTTTTTT.

The chain has TRBV2 and TRBJ1-2, with 8 bases aligning to TRBD1. The CDR3 runs 17 residues. V was clipped by 5 bases and J by 7 bases; unmatched bases: 18. Germline-derived CDR1 and CDR2 are SNHLY and FYNNEI. The CDR3 sequence: CASSPGARTGNLFGYTF. The CDR3 region has the DNA TGTGCCAGCAGTCCCGGGGCCCGGACAGGGAACCTGTTTGGCTACACCTTC.

This clone was seen only once. The chain has TRBV27 and TRBJ1-1; D gene uncertain. There are 13 residues in the CDR3. Trimming removed 3 bases from V and 5 bases from J, with 10 bases in between. CDR1 and CDR2 (germline): MNHEY, SMNVEV (reference sequence). The CDR3 protein is CASSFNRETEAFF. In nucleotides, the CDR3 is TGTGCCAGCAGTTTTAACCGGGAGACTGAAGCTTTCTTT.

J is TRBJ2-3 and V is TRBV7-2; 7 nucleotides line up with TRBD2. Trimming at V came to 7 bases and at J to 4 bases, leaving 8 bases not matched to a gene. The CDR3 length is 14 residues. Germline assignment: CDR1 SGHTA and CDR2 FQGNSA. The DNA for the CDR3 is TGTGCCAGCACCCCGGGCGGGGGAGCAGATACGCAGTATTTT. Translation: CASTPGGGADTQYF.

This clone was seen just once. This sequence joins TRBV4-1 and TRBJ2-2, with 11 bases identical to TRBD1. With V trimmed by 4 bases and J by 6 bases, 4 bases remained unmatched. This CDR3 comprises 15 residues. The germline V gene has CDR1 MGHRA and CDR2 YSYEKL. The CDR3, as DNA: TGCGCCAGCAGCCCTGGACAGGGGGCCGCCGGGGAGCTGTTTTTT. Protein: CASSPGQGAAGELFF.

The chain combines TRBV10-3 with TRBJ2-1; TRBD2 matches 13 bases. V dropped 2 bases and J dropped 7; count of bases not matched to a gene: 2. The CDR3 totals 15 residues. The germline gives CDR1 ENHRY, CDR2 SYGVKD. The CDR3 reads CAISEPTSGGNEQFF. Here the CDR3 DNA reads TGTGCCATCAGTGAGCCGACTAGCGGGGGGAATGAGCAGTTCTTC.

Sample share makes this clone medium-sized. J is TRBJ2-1 and V is TRBV7-9, with unresolved D. CDR1 and CDR2 from the germline V gene are SEHNR and FQNEAQ (reference sequence). The germline V and J ends were trimmed by 2 bases and 5 bases, with 7 bases remaining between them. The CDR3 length is 13 residues. CDR3 region: CASSLSTDNEQFF. CDR3 DNA: TGTGCCAGCAGCTTATCAACAGACAATGAGCAGTTCTTC.

The gene calls are TRBV3-1 (or the pseudogene TRBV3-2) and TRBJ2-5; 12 bases fit TRBD2. CDR1 and CDR2 (germline): LGHDT, YNNKEL (reference sequence). The CDR3 totals 15 residues. V lost 4 bases, J lost 5 bases, and 5 bases stayed unmatched. Here the CDR3 DNA reads TGTGCCAGCAGCCGCGGACTAGCGGGGCTTGAGACCCAGTACTTC. Amino acids: CASSRGLAGLETQYF.

This chain uses TRBV19 with TRBJ2-7; 8 bases fit TRBD2. CDR1 LNHDA and CDR2 SQIVND come from the germline V gene (reference sequence). The CDR3 sequence is 14 residues long. V gave up 4 bases and J gave up 0 bases; unmatched junction bases: 2. The CDR3 protein is CASSTSGSSYEQYF. The CDR3 DNA reads TGTGCCAGTAGTACGAGCGGGAGCTCCTACGAGCAGTACTTC.

The chain has TRBV28 and TRBJ2-7; 9 bases map to TRBD2. Germline CDR1 is MDHEN and CDR2 is SYDVKM. Trimming removed 9 bases from V and 6 bases from J; junction bases left unmatched: 9. The CDR3 length is 13 residues. CDR3 loop: CASRLAATGEQYF. In nucleotides, the CDR3 is TGTGCCAGTAGACTAGCGGCCACCGGCGAGCAGTACTTC.

The J gene is TRBJ1-3, the V gene TRBV28; no reliable D call. With 8 bases removed from V and 4 bases from J, the gap between germline ends came to 12 bases. The CDR3 has 13 residues. Per germline, CDR1 MDHEN and CDR2 SYDVKM. CDR3 DNA: TGTGCCAGCTTATCGGGGTCAGGAAACACCATATATTTT. Its protein product is CASLSGSGNTIYF.

The genes are TRBV29-1 and TRBJ2-7; TRBD1 matches at 8 bases. With V trimmed by 6 bases and J by 2 bases, 9 bases remained unmatched. CDR1 SQVTM and CDR2 ANQGSEA come from the germline V gene. The CDR3 loop spans 14 amino acids. In DNA form, the CDR3 reads TGCAGCGTAAGCACCGGGACAGGAGCCTACGAGCAGTACTTC. Its protein is CSVSTGTGAYEQYF.

The chain recombines TRBV14 with TRBJ1-3, with 7 bases identical to TRBD1. The V segment lost 4 bases and the J segment 4 bases; nucleotides outside the gene matches: 19. Germline assignment: CDR1 SGHDN and CDR2 FVKESK. CDR3 length: 19 amino acids. This chain's CDR3 is CASSPDPGQSVWRGNTIYF. The CDR3 DNA follows: TGTGCCAGCAGCCCGGACCCGGGACAGTCAGTTTGGCGAGGAAACACCATATATTTT.

This clone was detected once. V usage is TRBV10-3 and J usage is TRBJ1-1, with D maybe TRBD1 (6 bases). CDR3 length equals 16 residues. Between the trimmed V and J ends, which lost 7 bases and 6 bases, there was a span of 24 bases. The germline V gene has CDR1 ENHRY and CDR2 SYGVKD. The DNA of the CDR3 is TGTGCCATCACCCGAACAGTCGGCAGGGGCGTCTCTGAAGCTTTCTTT. It specifies CAITRTVGRGVSEAFF.

V gene TRBV5-1 combines with J gene TRBJ1-1; the match to TRBD1 covers 8 bases. CDR3 size: 13 residues. V lost 5 bases and J lost 6; bases outside the gene matches: 6. Looked up from germline, CDR1 is SGHRS and CDR2 is YFSETQ. The CDR3 loop is CASRFQGAPEAFF. The CDR3 DNA reads as TGCGCCAGCAGGTTCCAGGGGGCCCCTGAAGCTTTCTTT.

This sequence joins TRBV7-2 and TRBJ1-3; 9 nucleotides line up with TRBD1. V lost 6 bases to trimming and J lost 1 base; unmatched junction nucleotides: 10. Per germline, CDR1 SGHTA and CDR2 FQGNSA. The CDR3 contains 17 residues. In DNA, the CDR3 is TGTGCCAGCAGTACCGGGACAGGGCGATATTCTGGAAACACCATATATTTT. This codes for CASSTGTGRYSGNTIYF.

The chain has TRBV2 and TRBJ2-5, with TRBD1 identical over 7 bases. This CDR3 has 15 residues. Germline values: CDR1 SNHLY, CDR2 FYNNEI. V dropped 3 bases and J dropped 5; count of bases not matched to a gene: 9. The chain's CDR3 is CASSDEAGGWETQYF. DNA of the CDR3: TGTGCCAGCAGTGACGAGGCAGGGGGTTGGGAGACCCAGTACTTC.

The J gene is TRBJ2-1, the V gene TRBV3-1 (or the pseudogene TRBV3-2), with TRBD1 matching 8 bases. Trimming at V came to 5 bases and at J to 7 bases, leaving 10 bases not matched to a gene. From germline, CDR1 is LGHDT and CDR2 YNNKEL (reference sequence). The CDR3 is made up of 15 amino acids. The DNA of the CDR3 is TGTGCCAGCAGCGACGGGGCAGGGGGCGGGAATGAGCAGTTCTTC. It encodes CASSDGAGGGNEQFF.